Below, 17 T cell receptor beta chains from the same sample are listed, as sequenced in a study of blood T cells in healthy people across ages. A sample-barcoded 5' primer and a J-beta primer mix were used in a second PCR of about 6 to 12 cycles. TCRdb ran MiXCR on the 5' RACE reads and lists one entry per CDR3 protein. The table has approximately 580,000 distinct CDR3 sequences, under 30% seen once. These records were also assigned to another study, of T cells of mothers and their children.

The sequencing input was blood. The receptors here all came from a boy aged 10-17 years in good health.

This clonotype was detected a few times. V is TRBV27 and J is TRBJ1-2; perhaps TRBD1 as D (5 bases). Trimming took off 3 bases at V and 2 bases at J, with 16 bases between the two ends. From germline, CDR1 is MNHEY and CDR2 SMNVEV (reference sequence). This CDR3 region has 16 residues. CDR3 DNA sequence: TGTGCCAGCAGTTTTTTCGGAGGGGCGAAAAACTATGGCTACACCTTC. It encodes CASSFFGGAKNYGYTF.

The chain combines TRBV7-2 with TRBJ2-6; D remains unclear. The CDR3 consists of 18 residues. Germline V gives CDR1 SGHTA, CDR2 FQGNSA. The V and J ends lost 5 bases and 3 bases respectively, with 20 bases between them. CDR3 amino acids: CASSPGPGLKNGANVLTF. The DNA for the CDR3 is TGTGCCAGCAGCCCGGGTCCGGGCTTGAAAAATGGGGCCAACGTCCTGACTTTC.

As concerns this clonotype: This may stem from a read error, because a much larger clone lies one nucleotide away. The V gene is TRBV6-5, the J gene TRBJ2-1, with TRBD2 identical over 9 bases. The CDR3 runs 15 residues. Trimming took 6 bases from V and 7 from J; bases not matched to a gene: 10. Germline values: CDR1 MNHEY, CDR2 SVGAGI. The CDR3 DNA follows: TGTGCCAGCAGGATTAGCGGGAGCGCCGGGAATGAGCAGTTCTTC. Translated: CASRISGSAGNEQFF.

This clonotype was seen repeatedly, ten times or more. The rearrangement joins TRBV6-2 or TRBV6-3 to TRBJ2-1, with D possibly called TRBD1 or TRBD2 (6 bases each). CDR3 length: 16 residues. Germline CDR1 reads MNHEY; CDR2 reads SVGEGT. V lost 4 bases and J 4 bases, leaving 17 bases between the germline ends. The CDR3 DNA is TGTGCCAGCAGTTTCGGGGGCGGTGCCTTATACAATGAGCAGTTCTTC. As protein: CASSFGGGALYNEQFF.

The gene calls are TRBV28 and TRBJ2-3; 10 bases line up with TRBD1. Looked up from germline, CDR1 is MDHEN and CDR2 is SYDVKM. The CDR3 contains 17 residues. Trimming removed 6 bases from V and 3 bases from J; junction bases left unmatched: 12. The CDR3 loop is CASSANGQGEETDTQYF. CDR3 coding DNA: TGTGCCAGCAGCGCAAACGGACAGGGGGAGGAGACAGATACGCAGTATTTT.

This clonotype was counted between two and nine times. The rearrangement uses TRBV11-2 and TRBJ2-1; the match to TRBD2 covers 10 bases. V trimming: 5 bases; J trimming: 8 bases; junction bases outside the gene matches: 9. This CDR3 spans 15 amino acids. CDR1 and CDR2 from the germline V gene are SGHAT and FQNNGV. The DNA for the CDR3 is TGTGCCAGCAGCCCCAGGGGGACTAGCGACGATGAGCAGTTCTTC. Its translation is CASSPRGTSDDEQFF. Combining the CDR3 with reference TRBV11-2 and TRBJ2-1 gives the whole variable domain EAGVAQSPRYKIIEKRQSVAFWCNPISGHATLYWYQQILGQGPKLLIQFQNNGVVDDSQLPKDRFSAERLKGVDSTLKIQPAKLEDSAVYLCASSPRGTSDDEQFFGPGTRLTVL.

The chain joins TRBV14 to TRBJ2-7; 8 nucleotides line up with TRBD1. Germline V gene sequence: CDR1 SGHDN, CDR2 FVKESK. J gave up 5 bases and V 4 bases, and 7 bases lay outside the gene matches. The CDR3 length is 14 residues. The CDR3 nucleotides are TGTGCCAGCAGCCTCATCGACAGGGGCCACGAGCAGTACTTC. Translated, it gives CASSLIDRGHEQYF.

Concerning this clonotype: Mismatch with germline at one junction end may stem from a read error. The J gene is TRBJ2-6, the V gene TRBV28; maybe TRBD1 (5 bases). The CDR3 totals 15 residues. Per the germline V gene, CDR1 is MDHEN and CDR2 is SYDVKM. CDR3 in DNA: TGTGCCAGCAGTTTACGGTACTCTGGGGCCAACGTCCCGACTTTC. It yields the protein CASSLRYSGANVPTF.

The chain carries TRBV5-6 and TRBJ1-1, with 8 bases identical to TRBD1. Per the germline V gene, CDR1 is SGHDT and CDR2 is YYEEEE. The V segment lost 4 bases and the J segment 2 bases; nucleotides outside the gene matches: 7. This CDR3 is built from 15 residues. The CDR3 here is CASSGGQGINTEAFF. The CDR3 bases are TGTGCCAGCAGCGGCGGACAGGGAATCAACACTGAAGCTTTCTTT.

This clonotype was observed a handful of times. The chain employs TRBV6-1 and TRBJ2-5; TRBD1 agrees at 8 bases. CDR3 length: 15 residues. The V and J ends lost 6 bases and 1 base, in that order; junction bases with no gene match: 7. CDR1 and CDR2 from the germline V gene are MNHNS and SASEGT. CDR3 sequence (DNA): TGTGCCAGCAGGCCACCCGGGACAGGCCAAGAGACCCAGTACTTC. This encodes CASRPPGTGQETQYF.

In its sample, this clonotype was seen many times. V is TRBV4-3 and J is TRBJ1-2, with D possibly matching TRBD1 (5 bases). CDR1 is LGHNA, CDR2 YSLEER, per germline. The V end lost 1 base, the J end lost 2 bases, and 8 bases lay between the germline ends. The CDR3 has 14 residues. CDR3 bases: TGCGCCAGCAGCCAAGTAAAGGGGAACTATGGCTACACCTTC. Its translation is CASSQVKGNYGYTF.

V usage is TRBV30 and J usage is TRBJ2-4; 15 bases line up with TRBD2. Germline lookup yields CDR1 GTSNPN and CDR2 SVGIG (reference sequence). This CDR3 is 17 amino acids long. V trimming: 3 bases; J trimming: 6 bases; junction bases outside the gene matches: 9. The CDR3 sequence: CAWSLGLAGGPGNIQYF. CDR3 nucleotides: TGTGCCTGGAGCCTAGGACTAGCGGGGGGGCCGGGAAACATTCAGTACTTC.

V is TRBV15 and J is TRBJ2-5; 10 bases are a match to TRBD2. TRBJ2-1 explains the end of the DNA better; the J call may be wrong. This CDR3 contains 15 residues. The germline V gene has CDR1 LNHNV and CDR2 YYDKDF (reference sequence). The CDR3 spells CATSNKRGGYNEQFF. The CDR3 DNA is TGTGCCACCAGCAACAAGCGGGGGGGGTACAATGAGCAGTTCTTC.

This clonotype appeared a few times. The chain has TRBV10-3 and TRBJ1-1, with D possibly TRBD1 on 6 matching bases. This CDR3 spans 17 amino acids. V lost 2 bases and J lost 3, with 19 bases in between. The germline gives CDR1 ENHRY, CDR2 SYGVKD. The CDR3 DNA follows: TGTGCCATCAGTGAGGTCCGGGGGCGATCAATTCACACTGAAGCTTTCTTT. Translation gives CAISEVRGRSIHTEAFF.

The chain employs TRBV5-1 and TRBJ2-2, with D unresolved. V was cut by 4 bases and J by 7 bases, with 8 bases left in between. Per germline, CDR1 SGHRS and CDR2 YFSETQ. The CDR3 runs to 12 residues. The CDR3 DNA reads TGCGCCAGCAGCCCTCCAGGCGGGGAGCTGTTTTTT. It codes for CASSPPGGELFF.

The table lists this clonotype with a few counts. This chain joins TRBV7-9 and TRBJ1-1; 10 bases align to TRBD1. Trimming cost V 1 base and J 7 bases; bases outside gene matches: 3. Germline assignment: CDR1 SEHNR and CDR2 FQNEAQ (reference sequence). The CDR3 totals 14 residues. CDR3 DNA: TGTGCCAGCAGCTTAGGACAGGGGGCAGATGAAGCTTTCTTT. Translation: CASSLGQGADEAFF.

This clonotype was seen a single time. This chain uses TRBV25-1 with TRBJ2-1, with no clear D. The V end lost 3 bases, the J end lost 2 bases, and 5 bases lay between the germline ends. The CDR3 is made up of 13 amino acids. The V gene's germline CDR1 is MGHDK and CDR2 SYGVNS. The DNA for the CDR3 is TGTGCCAGCAGTGACCACCCCTACAATGAGCAGTTCTTC. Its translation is CASSDHPYNEQFF.